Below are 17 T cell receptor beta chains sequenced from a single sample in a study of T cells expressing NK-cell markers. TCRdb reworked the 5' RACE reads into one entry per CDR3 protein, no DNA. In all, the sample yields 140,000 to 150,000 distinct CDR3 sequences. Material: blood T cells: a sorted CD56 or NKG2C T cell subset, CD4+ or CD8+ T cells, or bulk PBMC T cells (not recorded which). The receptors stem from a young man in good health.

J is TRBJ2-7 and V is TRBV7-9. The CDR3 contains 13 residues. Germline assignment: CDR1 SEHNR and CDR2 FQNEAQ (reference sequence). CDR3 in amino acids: CATGIGQPYEQYF.

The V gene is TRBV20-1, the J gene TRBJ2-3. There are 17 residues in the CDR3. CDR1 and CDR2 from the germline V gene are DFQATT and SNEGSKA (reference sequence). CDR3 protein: CSSRDPQTVDYTDTQYF.

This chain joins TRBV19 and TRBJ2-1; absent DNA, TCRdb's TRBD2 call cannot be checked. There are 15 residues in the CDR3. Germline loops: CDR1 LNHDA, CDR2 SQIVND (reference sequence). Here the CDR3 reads CASSITSGRNNEQFF.

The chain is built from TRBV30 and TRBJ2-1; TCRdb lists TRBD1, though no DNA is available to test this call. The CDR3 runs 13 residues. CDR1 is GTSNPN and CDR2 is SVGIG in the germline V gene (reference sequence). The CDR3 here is CAWSVFQGYEQFF.

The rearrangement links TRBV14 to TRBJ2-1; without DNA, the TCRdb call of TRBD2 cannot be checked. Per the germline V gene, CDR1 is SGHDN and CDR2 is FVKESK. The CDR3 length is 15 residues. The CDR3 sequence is CASSQAGALGNEQFF.

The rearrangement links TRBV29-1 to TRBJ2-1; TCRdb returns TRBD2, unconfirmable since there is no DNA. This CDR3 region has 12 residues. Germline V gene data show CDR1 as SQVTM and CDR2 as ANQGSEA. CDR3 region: CSVVGPLDEQFF.

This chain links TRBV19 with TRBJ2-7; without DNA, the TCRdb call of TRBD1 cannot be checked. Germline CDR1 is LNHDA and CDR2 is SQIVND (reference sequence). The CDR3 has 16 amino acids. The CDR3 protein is CASSILSGQIPLEQYF.

The CDR3: CASTLGRGLETQYF. The rearrangement joins TRBV12-3 or TRBV12-4 to TRBJ2-5; the TCRdb call, TRBD1, lacks DNA for checking. The CDR3 is 14 amino acids.

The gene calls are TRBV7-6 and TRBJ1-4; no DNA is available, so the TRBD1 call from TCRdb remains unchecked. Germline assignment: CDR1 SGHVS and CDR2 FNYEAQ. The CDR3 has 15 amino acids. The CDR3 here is CASSPRTGFNEKLFF.

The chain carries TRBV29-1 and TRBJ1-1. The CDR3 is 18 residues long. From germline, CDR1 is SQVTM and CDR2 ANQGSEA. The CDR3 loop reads CSVEDRGGGRGLNTEAFF.

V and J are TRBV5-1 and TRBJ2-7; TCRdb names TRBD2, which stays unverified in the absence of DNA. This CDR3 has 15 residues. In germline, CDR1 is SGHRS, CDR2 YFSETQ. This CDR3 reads CASSSTSGAAYEQYF. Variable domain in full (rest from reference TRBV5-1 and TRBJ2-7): KAGVTQTPRYLIKTRGQQVTLSCSPISGHRSVSWYQQTPGQGLQFLFEYFSETQRNKGNFPGRFSGRQFSNSRSEMNVSTLELGDSALYLCASSSTSGAAYEQYFGPGTRLTVT.

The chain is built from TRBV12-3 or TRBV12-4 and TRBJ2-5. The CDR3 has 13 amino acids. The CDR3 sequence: CASRESEQETQYF.

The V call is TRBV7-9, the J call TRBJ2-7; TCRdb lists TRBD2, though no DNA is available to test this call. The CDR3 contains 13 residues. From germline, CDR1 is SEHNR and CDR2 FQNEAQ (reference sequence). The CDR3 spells CASSGLVSYEQYF.

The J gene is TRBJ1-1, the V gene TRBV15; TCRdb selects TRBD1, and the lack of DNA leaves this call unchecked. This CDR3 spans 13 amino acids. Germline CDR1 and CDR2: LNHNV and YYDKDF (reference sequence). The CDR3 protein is CATSRALNTEAFF.

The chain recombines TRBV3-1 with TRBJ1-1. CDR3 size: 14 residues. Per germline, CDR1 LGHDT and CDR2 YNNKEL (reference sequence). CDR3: CASSQTLGDTEAFF.

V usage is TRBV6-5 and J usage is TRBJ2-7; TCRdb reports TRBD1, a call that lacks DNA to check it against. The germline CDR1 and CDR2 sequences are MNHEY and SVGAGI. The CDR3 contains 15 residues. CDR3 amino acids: CASSYGGTASYEQYF.

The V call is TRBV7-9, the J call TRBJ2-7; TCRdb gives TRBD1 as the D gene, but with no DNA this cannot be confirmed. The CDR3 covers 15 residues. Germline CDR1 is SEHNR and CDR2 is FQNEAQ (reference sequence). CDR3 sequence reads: CASSQQWTGGDEQYF. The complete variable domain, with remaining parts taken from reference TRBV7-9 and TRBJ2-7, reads DTGVSQNPRHKITKRGQNVTFRCDPISEHNRLYWYRQTLGQGPEFLTYFQNEAQLEKSRLLSDRFSAERPKGSFSTLEIQRTEQGDSAMYLCASSQQWTGGDEQYFGPGTRLTVT.